This is a list of T cell receptor beta chains from one sample in a study of preoperative IRX-2 immunotherapy in early breast cancer. This table comes from immunoSEQ multiplex PCR, and its TCRdb copy is limited to in-frame clones, with some not included. The top ten hold roughly 1.6% of the sample, which has around 39,000 clones, approximately 95% seen once. Sequences were derived from tumor tissue, sampled after IRX-2 immunotherapy. These receptors were collected from a human donor with breast cancer. The CDR3 runs from the conserved cysteine through the conserved F or W. A D gene is named only where the DNA matches it firmly. Expanded clones are given a class, and other clones once, few, many or no size at all.

j_gene: TRBJ1-2
abundance: -
d_gene: -
v_gene: TRBV6-5
CDR3aa: CASSDIYGYTF
CDR3nt: TGTGCCAGCAGTGACATCTATGGCTACACCTTC

j_gene: TRBJ2-7
abundance: -
d_gene: -
v_gene: TRBV7-2
CDR3aa: CASSPGTARAYEQYF
CDR3nt: TGTGCCAGCAGCCCTGGAACAGCAAGAGCCTACGAGCAGTACTTC

j_gene: TRBJ2-3
abundance: -
d_gene: -
v_gene: TRBV4-1
CDR3aa: CASSQGGSLAAPSTDTQYF
CDR3nt: TGCGCCAGCAGCCAAGGAGGCTCCCTCGCGGCACCAAGCACAGATACGCAGTATTTT

j_gene: TRBJ2-7
abundance: -
d_gene: -
v_gene: TRBV20-1
CDR3aa: CSVSSYEQYF
CDR3nt: TGCAGCGTATCCTCCTACGAGCAGTACTTC

j_gene: TRBJ2-1
abundance: -
d_gene: TRBD1
v_gene: TRBV11-2
CDR3aa: CASSFSGGFYNEQFF
CDR3nt: TGTGCCAGCAGCTTCTCAGGGGGCTTTTACAATGAGCAGTTCTTC

j_gene: TRBJ2-2
abundance: -
d_gene: TRBD2
v_gene: TRBV6-4
CDR3aa: CASSLGTSGTGELFF
CDR3nt: TGTGCCAGCAGCTTGGGGACTAGTGGAACCGGGGAGCTGTTTTTT

j_gene: TRBJ1-5
abundance: -
d_gene: -
v_gene: TRBV29-1
CDR3aa: CSVAPQLNQPQHF
CDR3nt: TGCAGCGTGGCCCCCCAGCTTAATCAGCCCCAGCATTTT

j_gene: TRBJ2-7
abundance: -
d_gene: -
v_gene: TRBV9
CDR3aa: CASSSHGPDSEQYF
CDR3nt: TGTGCCAGCAGCTCCCACGGGCCCGATTCCGAGCAGTACTTC

j_gene: TRBJ1-1
abundance: -
d_gene: TRBD1
v_gene: TRBV9
CDR3aa: CASSVASGTGGAFF
CDR3nt: TGTGCCAGCAGCGTAGCGTCCGGGACAGGCGGAGCTTTCTTT

j_gene: TRBJ2-1
abundance: -
d_gene: TRBD2
v_gene: TRBV7-9
CDR3aa: CASSHRRQGTSGTASEQFF
CDR3nt: TGTGCCAGCAGCCACCGACGGCAGGGGACTAGCGGGACGGCCAGCGAGCAGTTCTTC

j_gene: TRBJ2-7
abundance: -
d_gene: -
v_gene: TRBV27
CDR3aa: CASTPRAVNSYEQYF
CDR3nt: TGTGCCAGCACCCCCCGGGCAGTAAACTCCTACGAGCAGTACTTC

j_gene: TRBJ2-1
abundance: -
d_gene: TRBD2
v_gene: TRBV10-3
CDR3aa: CAISLGLAGVFSYNEQFF
CDR3nt: TGTGCCATCAGTTTGGGGCTAGCGGGAGTCTTTTCCTACAATGAGCAGTTCTTC

j_gene: TRBJ2-2
abundance: -
d_gene: -
v_gene: TRBV28
CDR3aa: CASGRVPGELFF
CDR3nt: TGTGCCAGCGGCAGGGTCCCCGGGGAGCTGTTTTTT

j_gene: TRBJ2-5
abundance: -
d_gene: TRBD1
v_gene: TRBV2
CDR3aa: CASSAGLGGRETQYF
CDR3nt: TGTGCCAGCAGTGCCGGATTAGGGGGCAGGGAGACCCAGTACTTC

j_gene: TRBJ1-1
abundance: -
d_gene: TRBD1
v_gene: TRBV28
CDR3aa: CASSTPGTGGPGTEAFF
CDR3nt: TGTGCCAGCAGTACACCCGGGACAGGGGGCCCGGGGACTGAAGCTTTCTTT

j_gene: TRBJ2-7
abundance: -
d_gene: -
v_gene: TRBV19
CDR3aa: CASSNRALSYEQYF
CDR3nt: TGTGCCAGTAGTAACAGAGCTCTTAGCTACGAGCAGTACTTC

j_gene: TRBJ1-1
abundance: once
d_gene: TRBD1
v_gene: TRBV7-3
CDR3aa: CASRLDRVNTEAFF
CDR3nt: TGTGCCAGCAGGTTGGACAGGGTGAACACTGAAGCTTTCTTT

j_gene: TRBJ2-7
abundance: -
d_gene: -
v_gene: TRBV28
CDR3aa: CASSSDQGTYEQYF
CDR3nt: TGTGCCAGCAGTTCAGACCAGGGGACCTACGAGCAGTACTTC

j_gene: TRBJ2-2
abundance: -
d_gene: -
v_gene: TRBV30
CDR3aa: CASHATGLNTGELFF
CDR3nt: TGTGCCTCCCACGCCACAGGCTTGAACACCGGGGAGCTGTTTTTT

j_gene: TRBJ2-7
abundance: -
d_gene: -
v_gene: TRBV6-5
CDR3aa: CASSEDQLVSEQYF
CDR3nt: TGTGCCAGCAGCGAAGACCAACTAGTCAGCGAGCAGTACTTC

j_gene: TRBJ1-2
abundance: -
d_gene: TRBD1
v_gene: TRBV7-2
CDR3aa: CASSSSAGTGVSNYGYTF
CDR3nt: TGTGCCAGCAGCTCGTCCGCCGGGACAGGGGTGTCGAACTATGGCTACACCTTC

j_gene: TRBJ2-1
abundance: -
d_gene: TRBD1
v_gene: TRBV10-2
CDR3aa: CASSESSGTGGFGQQFF
CDR3nt: TGCGCCAGCAGTGAGTCAAGCGGGACAGGGGGGTTCGGGCAGCAGTTCTTC

j_gene: TRBJ1-1
abundance: -
d_gene: -
v_gene: TRBV27
CDR3aa: CASRNQASTEAFF
CDR3nt: TGTGCCAGCAGGAATCAAGCAAGCACTGAAGCTTTCTTT

j_gene: TRBJ1-2
abundance: -
d_gene: -
v_gene: TRBV9
CDR3aa: CASSVMNHGYTF
CDR3nt: TGTGCCAGCAGCGTAATGAACCATGGCTACACCTTC

j_gene: TRBJ1-6
abundance: once
d_gene: -
v_gene: TRBV27
CDR3aa: CASSPSSYNSPLHF
CDR3nt: TGTGCCAGCAGTCCGAGCTCCTATAATTCACCCCTCCACTTT

j_gene: TRBJ1-6
abundance: -
d_gene: -
v_gene: TRBV30
CDR3aa: CAWTGAWNSPLHF
CDR3nt: TGTGCCTGGACAGGAGCGTGGAATTCACCCCTCCACTTT

j_gene: TRBJ2-7
abundance: -
d_gene: TRBD1
v_gene: TRBV28
CDR3aa: CASSPPGQGVYEQYF
CDR3nt: TGTGCCAGCAGCCCCCCCGGACAGGGGGTATACGAGCAGTACTTC

j_gene: TRBJ2-1
abundance: -
d_gene: -
v_gene: TRBV7-2
CDR3aa: CASSSNKGDRYNEQFF
CDR3nt: TGTGCCAGCAGCTCCAACAAGGGCGACCGATACAATGAGCAGTTCTTC

j_gene: TRBJ1-2
abundance: -
d_gene: -
v_gene: TRBV28
CDR3aa: CASRFEGRVYGYTF
CDR3nt: TGTGCCAGCAGGTTCGAGGGGCGCGTCTATGGCTACACCTTC

j_gene: TRBJ1-2
abundance: once
d_gene: -
v_gene: TRBV13
CDR3aa: CASSWMGGAKSGYTF
CDR3nt: TGTGCCAGCAGCTGGATGGGGGGGGCGAAATCTGGCTACACCTTC

j_gene: TRBJ2-4
abundance: -
d_gene: -
v_gene: TRBV4-3
CDR3aa: CASSQERAVGNIQYF
CDR3nt: TGCGCCAGCAGCCAAGAAAGGGCTGTTGGGAACATTCAGTACTTC

j_gene: TRBJ1-1
abundance: -
d_gene: -
v_gene: TRBV7-9
CDR3aa: CASSLVQPEAFF
CDR3nt: TGTGCCAGCAGCTTAGTTCAACCCGAAGCTTTCTTT

j_gene: TRBJ2-7
abundance: -
d_gene: -
v_gene: TRBV30
CDR3aa: CAWRPPPRVYEQYF
CDR3nt: TGTGCCTGGAGACCCCCCCCGAGGGTCTACGAGCAGTACTTC

j_gene: TRBJ1-2
abundance: -
d_gene: -
v_gene: TRBV21-1
CDR3aa: CASSKGPWTSTAYGYTF
CDR3nt: TGTGCCAGCAGCAAAGGACCATGGACTTCGACGGCCTATGGCTACACCTTC

j_gene: TRBJ2-7
abundance: -
d_gene: -
v_gene: TRBV7-2
CDR3aa: CASSSRLEVVYEQYF
CDR3nt: TGTGCCAGCAGCTCGAGACTAGAGGTGGTGTACGAGCAGTACTTC

j_gene: TRBJ2-7
abundance: -
d_gene: TRBD2
v_gene: TRBV5-1
CDR3aa: CASSAGTSGREQYF
CDR3nt: TGCGCCAGCAGCGCCGGGACTAGCGGGCGCGAGCAGTACTTC

j_gene: TRBJ2-3
abundance: -
d_gene: -
v_gene: TRBV11-2
CDR3aa: CASSPGQSGDTQYF
CDR3nt: TGTGCCAGCAGCCCAGGACAGTCCGGGGATACGCAGTATTTT

j_gene: TRBJ2-7
abundance: -
d_gene: TRBD1
v_gene: TRBV6-5
CDR3aa: CASSYETGENNEQYF
CDR3nt: TGTGCCAGCAGTTACGAGACAGGGGAAAACAACGAGCAGTACTTC

j_gene: TRBJ2-5
abundance: -
d_gene: -
v_gene: TRBV18
CDR3aa: CASSPQTGSGEQYF
CDR3nt: TGTGCCAGCTCACCCCAAACAGGGTCCGGGGAGCAGTACTTC

j_gene: TRBJ2-5
abundance: -
d_gene: -
v_gene: TRBV9
CDR3aa: CASSVAGAHRGETQYF
CDR3nt: TGTGCCAGCAGCGTAGCGGGGGCGCACCGGGGGGAGACCCAGTACTTC

j_gene: TRBJ2-5
abundance: -
d_gene: TRBD2
v_gene: TRBV28
CDR3aa: CASNGGGNQETQYF
CDR3nt: TGTGCCAGCAACGGCGGGGGGAACCAAGAGACCCAGTACTTC

j_gene: TRBJ1-2
abundance: once
d_gene: TRBD1
v_gene: TRBV28
CDR3aa: CASSLTGNYGYTF
CDR3nt: TGTGCCAGCAGTTTGACAGGGAACTATGGCTACACCTTC

j_gene: TRBJ2-7
abundance: -
d_gene: -
v_gene: TRBV9
CDR3aa: CASSARQGGYEQYF
CDR3nt: TGTGCCAGCAGCGCCAGACAGGGAGGATACGAGCAGTACTTC

j_gene: TRBJ2-5
abundance: -
d_gene: TRBD2
v_gene: TRBV27
CDR3aa: CASRVAGGLETQYF
CDR3nt: TGTGCCAGCAGGGTAGCGGGAGGGCTTGAGACCCAGTACTTC

j_gene: TRBJ2-7
abundance: -
d_gene: TRBD1
v_gene: TRBV4-1
CDR3aa: CASSRGQGFTREQYF
CDR3nt: TGCGCCAGCAGCCGGGGACAGGGCTTTACAAGAGAGCAGTACTTC